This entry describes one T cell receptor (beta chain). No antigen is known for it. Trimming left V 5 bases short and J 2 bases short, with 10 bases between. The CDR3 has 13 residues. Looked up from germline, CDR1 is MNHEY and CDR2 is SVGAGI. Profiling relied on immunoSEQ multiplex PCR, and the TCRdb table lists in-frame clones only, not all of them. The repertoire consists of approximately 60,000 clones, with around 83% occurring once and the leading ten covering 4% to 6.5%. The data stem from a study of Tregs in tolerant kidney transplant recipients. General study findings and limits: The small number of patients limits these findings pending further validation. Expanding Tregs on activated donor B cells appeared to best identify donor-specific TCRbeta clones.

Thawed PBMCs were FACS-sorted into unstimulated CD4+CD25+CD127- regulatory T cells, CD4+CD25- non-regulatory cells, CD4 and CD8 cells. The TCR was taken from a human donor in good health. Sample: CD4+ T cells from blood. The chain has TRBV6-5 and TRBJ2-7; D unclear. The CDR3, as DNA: TGTGCCAGCAGTCGCAACCCCGCCTACGAGCAGTACTTC. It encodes CASSRNPAYEQYF.